One sample yielded the 17 T cell receptor beta chains listed below, sequenced in a study of breast tumors, draining lymph nodes, adjacent tissues. TCRdb reanalysed the multiplex PCR reads using MiXCR and keeps one entry per CDR3 protein. Here the sample spans under 150,000 distinct CDR3 sequences, approximately 22% being singletons. The lymph nodes were axillary draining lymph nodes from breast cancer patients. Input material: axillary lymph node tissue. The origin of the receptors is a female donor with breast cancer. Some clones in this sample may be carry-over from other donors' samples.

In this sample, this clonotype turned up many times. The chain couples TRBV10-2 to TRBJ2-7; 8 bases fit TRBD1. With 8 bases clipped from V and 2 bases from J, the junction kept 5 bases outside the gene matches. The CDR3 extends over 13 amino acids. Germline V gene sequence: CDR1 WSHSY, CDR2 SAAADI. CDR3 nucleotide sequence: TGCGCCAGCCGATGGACAGGGCCCTACGAGCAGTACTTC. Residues: CASRWTGPYEQYF.

The sample holds many counts of this clonotype. The V and J genes are TRBV5-1 and TRBJ2-3; 8 bases match TRBD1. After removal of 4 bases from V and 0 bases from J, the junction contained 4 bases not matched to a gene. This CDR3 has 15 amino acids. CDR1 SGHRS and CDR2 YFSETQ come from the germline V gene. As DNA, the CDR3 is TGCGCCAGCAGCCTGGGACAGGCCAGCACAGATACGCAGTATTTT. Its protein product is CASSLGQASTDTQYF.

There are many counts of this clonotype. This chain links TRBV24-1 with TRBJ2-2; TRBD1 matches 10 bases. The CDR3 has 16 residues. The germline V gene encodes CDR1 KGHDR and CDR2 SFDVKD. Trimming cost V 3 bases and J 4 bases; bases outside gene matches: 4. In nucleotides, the CDR3 is TGTGCCACCAGTGATCCCGGGACAGGGGTCACCGGGGAGCTGTTTTTT. Its protein product is CATSDPGTGVTGELFF.

This clonotype occurred many times. The chain combines TRBV5-1 with TRBJ2-3; 7 bases are shared with TRBD2. The junction had 12 bases not matched to a gene; V was cut back by 0 bases and J by 5 bases. The CDR3 totals 17 residues. CDR1 SGHRS and CDR2 YFSETQ come from the germline V gene. The CDR3 loop is CASSLVKGAGSIDTQYF. Written as DNA, the CDR3 is TGCGCCAGCAGCTTGGTAAAAGGAGCGGGATCTATAGATACGCAGTATTTT.

This clonotype was observed a handful of times. This may arise from a read error, as a much more abundant clone is one base away. The chain has TRBV4-1 and TRBJ2-1; D gene uncertain. CDR1 is MGHRA, CDR2 YSYEKL, per germline. Trimming took off 4 bases at V and 0 bases at J, with 10 bases between the two ends. The CDR3 runs 15 residues. CDR3 nucleotide sequence: TGCGCCAGCAGCCGAGACCATAACTCCTACAATGAGCAGTTCTTC. Translating gives CASSRDHNSYNEQFF.

This chain connects TRBV30 to TRBJ2-6; D is unresolved. V lost 2 bases and J 5 bases, leaving 4 bases between the germline ends. Germline V gene sequence: CDR1 GTSNPN, CDR2 SVGIG (reference sequence). CDR3 length equals 12 residues. CDR3 sequence (DNA): TGTGCCTGGAGTATCTGGGCCAACGTCCTGACTTTC. Translating it yields CAWSIWANVLTF.

This clonotype has at least ten counts. The chain joins TRBV29-1 to TRBJ2-3; TRBD2 matches at 7 bases. V lost 6 bases, J lost 1 base, and 7 bases stayed unmatched. CDR1 and CDR2 (germline): SQVTM, ANQGSEA. CDR3 length: 14 residues. In DNA, the CDR3 is TGCAGCGTCGGAGCGGGACCCGGCACAGATACGCAGTATTTT. Amino acids: CSVGAGPGTDTQYF.

Only a few counts were recorded for this clonotype. The junction departs from the called germline gene at one end, perhaps through a read error. The V call is TRBV6-5, the J call TRBJ2-2, with TRBD2 identical over 10 bases. CDR1 and CDR2 from the germline V gene are MNHEY and SVGAGI. This CDR3 has 15 residues. DNA of the CDR3: TGTGCCAGCAGCTGGACTAGCGGTACCACCGGTGAGCTGTTTTTT. Translated, it gives CASSWTSGTTGELFF.

This clonotype appeared many times. V is TRBV10-3 and J is TRBJ2-1; 8 nucleotides agree with TRBD1. V shed 10 bases, J shed 8 bases, and the junction held 16 bases outside the gene matches. The length of the CDR3 is 15 residues. Germline CDR1 is ENHRY and CDR2 is SYGVKD. CDR3 sequence (DNA): TGTGCCACTTCGTCCGGGACAGGCGTTTTCTATGAGCAGTTCTTC. It codes for CATSSGTGVFYEQFF.

This clonotype was detected ten times or more. J is TRBJ2-5 and V is TRBV20-1, with TRBD2 matching over 8 bases. Germline CDR1 DFQATT, CDR2 SNEGSKA (reference sequence). After removal of 4 bases from V and 6 bases from J, the junction contained 4 bases not matched to a gene. The CDR3 loop spans 12 amino acids. The CDR3 DNA reads as TGCAGTGCTATAACGGGAGGGAAGACCCAGTACTTC. Translation gives CSAITGGKTQYF.

This clonotype showed up many times. V usage is TRBV5-1 and J usage is TRBJ2-6; 7 nucleotides align to TRBD1. The CDR3 is 18 amino acids. J lost 2 bases, V lost 5 bases, and 13 bases had no gene match. Germline V lookup: CDR1 SGHRS, CDR2 YFSETQ. CDR3 DNA sequence: TGCGCCAGCAGTCTTGAACGGGACAGCATTCCTGGGGCCAACGTCCTGACTTTC. It is translated as CASSLERDSIPGANVLTF.

In its sample, this clonotype was seen many times. As DNA, the CDR3 is TGTGCCAGCATGATTCATGAGCAGTTCTTC. Encoded protein: CASMIHEQFF. This sequence joins TRBV6-7 and TRBJ2-1; no clear D gene. TRBV6-7 has ORF status, its function being uncertain. The V end was cut by 7 bases, the J end by 8 bases, with 6 bases between. CDR3 length equals 10 residues.

This clonotype was observed at least ten times. The gene calls are TRBV10-3 and TRBJ2-3, with D perhaps given as TRBD1 or TRBD2 (5 bases each). Germline CDR1 is ENHRY and CDR2 is SYGVKD. Between the trimmed V and J ends, which lost 8 bases and 4 bases, there was a span of 10 bases. The CDR3 consists of 12 residues. The chain's CDR3 is CAISQGADTQYF. The CDR3 DNA reads TGTGCCATCTCGCAGGGAGCAGATACGCAGTATTTT.

This clonotype appeared many times. The chain's CDR3 is CASVVRTYEQYF. In DNA, the CDR3 is TGTGCCAGCGTTGTCCGTACCTACGAGCAGTACTTC. The V call is TRBV9, the J call TRBJ2-7; D gene ambiguous. The germline V gene has CDR1 SGDLS and CDR2 YYNGEE. The CDR3 has 12 residues. V lost 7 bases to trimming and J lost 2 bases, with 10 bases between them. Drawing the rest from reference TRBV9 and TRBJ2-7, the complete variable domain is DSGVTQTPKHLITATGQRVTLRCSPRSGDLSVYWYQQSLDQGLQFLIQYYNGEERAKGNILERFSAQQFPDLHSELNLSSLELGDSALYFCASVVRTYEQYFGPGTRLTVT.

For this clonotype: A read error may explain this, as a much larger clone is one base away. This rearrangement joins TRBV11-3 to TRBJ2-3; 8 bases line up with TRBD1. The CDR3 has 18 amino acids. Germline lookup yields CDR1 SGHNT and CDR2 YENEEA. The CDR3 DNA reads TGTGCCAGCAGCTTGTCCCGTCCCCAGGGGGCGGGCACAGATACGCAGTGTTTT. It specifies CASSLSRPQGAGTDTQCF.

The chain joins TRBV5-1 to TRBJ2-1, with 7 bases matching TRBD1. J lost 4 bases, V lost 1 base, and 5 bases had no gene match. Germline V gene data show CDR1 as SGHRS and CDR2 as YFSETQ. The CDR3 extends over 15 amino acids. The CDR3: CASSLSGTEYNEQFF. The CDR3 nucleotides are TGCGCCAGCAGCTTGTCCGGGACAGAATACAATGAGCAGTTCTTC.

A remark on this clonotype: The junction differs from germline at one of its ends, possibly a read error. V gene TRBV3-1 combines with J gene TRBJ2-2; D possibly uses TRBD1 or TRBD2 (6 bases each). Germline-derived CDR1 and CDR2 are LGHDT and YNNKEL (reference sequence). The CDR3 extends over 15 amino acids. The CDR3 nucleotides read TGTGCCAGCAGCCCACTAGGGGGGAACACCGGGGAGCTGCTTTTT. This sequence encodes CASSPLGGNTGELLF.